This TCR beta chain is from a study of CD8+ T cells in alopecia areata. The wider study: Tofacitinib was taken orally by treated patients, and the dose was 5 to 10 mg twice daily.

RNA extraction and reverse transcription yielded cDNA as sequencing template. TCRdb's table, derived via immunoSEQ multiplex PCR, lists solely in-frame clones and lacks some. The sample contains more than 90,000 clones, around two fifths of which appear only once. V trimming: 6 bases; J trimming: 4 bases; junction bases outside the gene matches: 5. CDR1 SGHRS and CDR2 YFSETQ come from the germline V gene. This CDR3 is 14 amino acids long. This clone was detected only once. The J gene is TRBJ2-2, the V gene TRBV5-1; 8 bases are a match to TRBD2. The TCR was taken from a human donor with alopecia areata. Sequenced: CD4+ T cells sorted from blood. CDR3 protein: CASNSGIATGELFF. CDR3 DNA sequence: TGCGCCAGCAATAGCGGGATTGCCACCGGGGAGCTGTTTTTT.